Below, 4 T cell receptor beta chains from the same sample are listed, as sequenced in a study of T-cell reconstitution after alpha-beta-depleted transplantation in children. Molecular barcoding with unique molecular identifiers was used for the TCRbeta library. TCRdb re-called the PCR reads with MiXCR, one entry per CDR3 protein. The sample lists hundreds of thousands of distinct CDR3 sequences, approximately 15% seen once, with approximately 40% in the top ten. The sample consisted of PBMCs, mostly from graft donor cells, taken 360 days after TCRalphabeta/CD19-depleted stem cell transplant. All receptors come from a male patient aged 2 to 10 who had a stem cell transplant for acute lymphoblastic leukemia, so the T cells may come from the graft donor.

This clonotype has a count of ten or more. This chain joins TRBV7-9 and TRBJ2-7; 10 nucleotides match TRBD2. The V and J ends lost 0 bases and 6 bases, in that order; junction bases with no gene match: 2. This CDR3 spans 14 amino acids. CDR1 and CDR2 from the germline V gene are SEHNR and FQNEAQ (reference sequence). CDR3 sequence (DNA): TGTGCCAGCAGCTTAGCGGGGACTAGCGTCGAGCAGTACTTC. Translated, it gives CASSLAGTSVEQYF.

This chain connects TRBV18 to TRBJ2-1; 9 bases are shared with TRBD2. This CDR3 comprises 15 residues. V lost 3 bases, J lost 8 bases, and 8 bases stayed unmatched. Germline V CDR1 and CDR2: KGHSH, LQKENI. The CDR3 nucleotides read TGTGCCAGCTCACCGCTCGGGACTAGCAGTGATGAGCAGTTCTTC. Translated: CASSPLGTSSDEQFF.

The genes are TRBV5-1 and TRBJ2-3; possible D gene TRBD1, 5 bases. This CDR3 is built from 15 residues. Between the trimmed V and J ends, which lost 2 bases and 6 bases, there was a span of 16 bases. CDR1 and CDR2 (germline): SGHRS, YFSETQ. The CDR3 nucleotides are TGCGCCAGCAGCTTAGCAGGGCGCCCCTCCGATACGCAGTATTTT. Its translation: CASSLAGRPSDTQYF.

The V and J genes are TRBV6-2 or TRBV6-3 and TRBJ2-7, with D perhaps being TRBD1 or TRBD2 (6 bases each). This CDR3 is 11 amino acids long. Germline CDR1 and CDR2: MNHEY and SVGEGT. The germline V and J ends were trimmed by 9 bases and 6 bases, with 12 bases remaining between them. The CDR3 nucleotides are TGTGCCAGTTCGGGGGCCCTCGAGCAGTACTTC. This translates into CASSGALEQYF.